This T cell receptor (beta chain) appears in the sequencing data of a study of T cells after yellow fever vaccination. General study results and limits: Clonotypes found in both CD4 and CD8 compartments made up a small share. In post-booster samples, most primary-vaccination clones reappeared (approximately 95% CD4, nearly 90% CD8).

TCRdb reprocessed the 5' RACE reads with MiXCR, giving one entry per CDR3 protein. The sample shows around 150,000 distinct CDR3 sequences, 6% to 7.5% of them seen only once. This clonotype was picked up many times. What it binds is not known. Unmatched junction bases numbered 4, after V lost 0 bases and J lost 4 bases. The V gene's germline CDR1 is SGHRS and CDR2 YFSETQ. The CDR3 totals 15 residues. The receptor comes from a man aged 18 to 30 who received the YFV17D yellow fever vaccine. The J gene is TRBJ2-1, the V gene TRBV5-1; 7 bases are shared with TRBD2. The material sequenced was CD4+ T cells sorted from PBMCs, taken 5 days after the first yellow fever vaccination. For the CDR3, the DNA is TGCGCCAGCAGCTTGGTACGGCGGGGGTACAATGAGCAGTTCTTC. Residues: CASSLVRRGYNEQFF.